The 15 T cell receptor beta chains below were found in one sample sequenced in a study of blood T cell repertoires in COVID-19. Some clones are missing from TCRdb's copy, which holds only in-frame ones; the method was immunoSEQ multiplex PCR. This table has under 95,000 clones, 75% to 90% appearing once. The sample was peripheral blood. These receptors all stem from a woman of 80 years or more with acute or convalescent COVID-19.

The chain employs TRBV18 and TRBJ1-2; 7 nucleotides line up with TRBD1. Germline values: CDR1 KGHSH, CDR2 LQKENI. Trimming removed 2 bases from V and 4 bases from J; junction bases left unmatched: 7. The length of the CDR3 is 15 residues. In DNA, the CDR3 is TGTGCCAGCTCACCAGCAGGGGGAGGTGGCTATGGCTACACCTTC. Its protein product is CASSPAGGGGYGYTF.

This clone came up once. This rearrangement joins TRBV10-3 to TRBJ1-6, with a weak D call TRBD1 (5 bases). CDR1 ENHRY and CDR2 SYGVKD come from the germline V gene. V was cut by 10 bases and J by 0 bases, with 19 bases left in between. This CDR3 is 17 amino acids long. This CDR3 is CASRTWLDSSYNSPLHF. The CDR3 DNA reads as TGTGCCAGCAGGACATGGTTAGACAGCTCCTATAATTCACCCCTCCACTTT.

The chain carries TRBV11-3 and TRBJ1-2; 9 bases line up with TRBD1. The CDR3 spans 16 residues. Losses at the gene ends were 5 bases for V and 4 bases for J; bases not matched to a gene: 11. Germline CDR1 SGHNT, CDR2 YENEEA. The chain's CDR3 is CASSLPGTGNPYGYTF. The CDR3 nucleotides read TGTGCCAGCAGCCTCCCCGGGACAGGGAATCCCTATGGCTACACCTTC.

The V gene is TRBV3-1 (or the pseudogene TRBV3-2), the J gene TRBJ2-7, with TRBD2 identical over 7 bases. Trimming took 3 bases from V and 2 from J; bases not matched to a gene: 7. Per the germline V gene, CDR1 is LGHDT and CDR2 is YNNKEL (reference sequence). CDR3 size: 15 residues. CDR3 region: CASSHGLADTYEQYF. The CDR3 DNA reads TGTGCCAGCAGCCATGGGCTAGCGGATACCTACGAGCAGTACTTC.

This clone is a singleton in its sample. CDR3 nucleotide sequence: TGTGCCAGCAGTCCCCGCGGGGGTGGCACAGATACGCAGTATTTT. This sequence encodes CASSPRGGGTDTQYF. This chain connects TRBV28 to TRBJ2-3, with 7 bases lining up with TRBD2. The germline V gene has CDR1 MDHEN and CDR2 SYDVKM. This CDR3 region has 15 residues. The junction had 6 bases not matched to a gene; V was cut back by 5 bases and J by 1 base.

This clone has just a few counts. The chain links TRBV7-9 to TRBJ2-7; 10 bases are shared with TRBD1. Germline lookup yields CDR1 SEHNR and CDR2 FQNEAQ (reference sequence). The CDR3 spans 15 residues. With V trimmed by 3 bases and J by 6 bases, 8 bases remained unmatched. CDR3 DNA: TGTGCCAGCAGCTTTCCTGGACAGGGGGTCCCCGAGCAGTACTTC. This encodes CASSFPGQGVPEQYF.

The rearrangement links TRBV6-5 to TRBJ2-1; 9 positions match TRBD2. There are 14 residues in the CDR3. Trimming at V came to 5 bases and at J to 7 bases, leaving 6 bases not matched to a gene. Looked up from germline, CDR1 is MNHEY and CDR2 is SVGAGI. CDR3 coding DNA: TGTGCCAGCAGTCCTAGCGGGGCGTGGAATGAGCAGTTCTTC. Translation: CASSPSGAWNEQFF.

To note about this clone: Mismatch with germline at one junction end may stem from a read error. The chain carries TRBV4-1 and TRBJ1-2; no clear D. Germline CDR1 MGHRA, CDR2 YSYEKL. There are 13 residues in the CDR3. The CDR3 nucleotides read TGCGCCAGCAGCCAAGATCCAAACTATCGCTACACCTTC. It specifies CASSQDPNYRYTF.

This chain uses TRBV21-1 with TRBJ2-1; the D segment call TRBD1 is taken from the table without a DNA check. TRBV21-1 is a pseudogene. The CDR3 runs to 17 residues. The CDR3 DNA reads as TGTGCCAGCAGCAAATCCTCCGGACAGGGGGCTCTTGATGAGCAGTTCTTC. This encodes CASSKSSGQGALDEQFF.

This sequence joins TRBV15 and TRBJ1-3; D is possibly TRBD1 (6 bases). The V end was cut by 4 bases, the J end by 4 bases, with 11 bases between. This CDR3 spans 14 amino acids. Germline V gene sequence: CDR1 LNHNV, CDR2 YYDKDF (reference sequence). The CDR3: CATSIQGSGNTIYF. CDR3 DNA: TGTGCCACCAGCATACAGGGCTCGGGAAACACCATATATTTT.

The chain is built from TRBV30 and TRBJ1-5; a possible D gene is TRBD1 (5 bases). V lost 3 bases, J lost 0 bases, and 12 bases lay in between. The germline gives CDR1 GTSNPN, CDR2 SVGIG (reference sequence). This CDR3 is built from 15 residues. DNA for the CDR3: TGTGCCTGGAGCTCCCGACAGACTAGCAATCAGCCCCAGCATTTT. The encoded protein is CAWSSRQTSNQPQHF.

This clone was detected once. The rearrangement links TRBV4-1 to TRBJ1-2; TRBD1 matches 7 bases. Germline CDR1 is MGHRA and CDR2 is YSYEKL. This CDR3 region has 15 residues. V shed 6 bases, J shed 1 base, and the junction held 8 bases outside the gene matches. DNA for the CDR3: TGCGCCAGCAGACCGACAGGGATAGGTAACTATGGCTACACCTTC. This sequence encodes CASRPTGIGNYGYTF.

The chain links TRBV9 to TRBJ2-2; tentative D call: TRBD2 (6 bases). Germline values: CDR1 SGDLS, CDR2 YYNGEE. The CDR3 is 16 amino acids. V dropped 0 bases and J dropped 1 base, with 10 bases sitting between them. The CDR3 reads CASSVVGGVNTGELFF. As DNA, the CDR3 is TGTGCCAGCAGCGTAGTGGGGGGTGTGAACACCGGGGAGCTGTTTTTT.

This clone was observed a handful of times. The CDR3, as DNA: TGTGCCAGCAGCCCGAGTTGGGGACAGGGACACGAGCAGTACTTC. It specifies CASSPSWGQGHEQYF. The chain recombines TRBV5-4 with TRBJ2-7; 9 positions match TRBD1. V dropped 4 bases and J dropped 5; count of bases not matched to a gene: 10. The CDR3 has 15 amino acids. CDR1 and CDR2 (germline): SGHNT, YYREEE (reference sequence).

The V call is TRBV24-1, the J call TRBJ1-2; D is perhaps TRBD1 (6 bases). CDR3 length: 14 residues. The germline CDR1 and CDR2 sequences are KGHDR and SFDVKD. The V end was cut by 5 bases, the J end by 6 bases, with 15 bases between. CDR3 nucleotide sequence: TGTGCCACCAGTGCCGGGACAAAGGTACATGGCTACACCTTC. Its translation: CATSAGTKVHGYTF.